A selection of T cell receptor beta chains follows, all from one sample in a study of molecular identifiers for immune sequencing clone quantification. TCRdb passed the PCR reads through MiXCR, listing each CDR3 protein once. The sample contains 85,000 to 95,000 distinct CDR3 sequences, roughly 19% of which appear only once. The sequencing input was naive CD8+ T cells from blood, with Jurkat cell RNA spiked in. All receptors derive from a human donor in good health. Some libraries in this study had Jurkat cell RNA spiked in. CDR3s leave out the opening cysteine and the closing phenylalanine or tryptophan.

J gene | V gene | CDR3 protein
TRBJ1-6 | TRBV20-1 | SATKGQHNSPLH
TRBJ1-1 | TRBV2 | ASTLQGLDDEAF
TRBJ1-2 | TRBV5-6 | ASSSSSAGYT
TRBJ1-1 | TRBV29-1 | SVEANTEAF
TRBJ1-5 | TRBV28 | ASWMGFDQPQH
TRBJ2-1 | TRBV7-9 | ASSAGTSPNEF
TRBJ2-3 | TRBV27 | ASAPLAGVSDTQY
TRBJ1-1 | TRBV10-2 | ASGPGLNTEAF
TRBJ2-5 | TRBV2 | ASSPVGAGETQY
TRBJ1-5 | TRBV6-1 | ASSESRRVINQPQH
TRBJ1-1 | TRBV28 | ASSLALGVGVTEAF
TRBJ2-7 | TRBV28 | ASGWQIYEQY
TRBJ1-3 | TRBV20-1 | SARTGAPGNTIY
TRBJ1-1 | TRBV13 | ASSLFGEAF
TRBJ2-7 | TRBV6-1 | AIRGGTYEQY